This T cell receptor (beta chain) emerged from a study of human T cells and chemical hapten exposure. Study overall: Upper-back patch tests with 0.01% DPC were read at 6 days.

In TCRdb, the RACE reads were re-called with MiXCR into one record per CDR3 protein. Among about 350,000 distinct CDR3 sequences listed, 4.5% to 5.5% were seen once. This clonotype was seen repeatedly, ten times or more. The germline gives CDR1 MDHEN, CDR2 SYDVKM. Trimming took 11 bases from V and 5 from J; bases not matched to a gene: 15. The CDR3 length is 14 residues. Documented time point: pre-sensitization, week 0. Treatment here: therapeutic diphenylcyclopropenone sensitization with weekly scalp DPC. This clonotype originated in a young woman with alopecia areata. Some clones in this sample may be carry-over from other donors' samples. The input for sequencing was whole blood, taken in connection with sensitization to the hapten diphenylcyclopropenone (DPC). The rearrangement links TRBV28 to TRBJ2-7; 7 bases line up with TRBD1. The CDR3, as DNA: TGTGCCTGCATGACAGGGACGGCGGTCCACGAGCAGTACTTC. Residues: CACMTGTAVHEQYF.